This T cell receptor (beta chain) derives from a study of regulatory T cells in long-lasting Graves disease. The CDR3 loop spans 12 amino acids. The V and J ends lost 4 bases and 9 bases, in that order; junction bases with no gene match: 4. CDR1 SGHRS and CDR2 YFSETQ come from the germline V gene. The sample's time point: newly diagnosed GD, antithyroid drugs for less than 3 months. The TCR library used RNA extracted from PBMCs. This clonotype was recorded many times. Arm-PCR of CDR3 regions with iRepertoire HTBI primers generated TCR beta libraries. TCRdb called the multiplex PCR reads again in MiXCR, with one record for every CDR3 protein. The sample consists of almost 450,000 distinct CDR3 sequences, around 15% of them appearing once. These data were also filed under a second study, of T cells in Graves' hyperthyroidism and ophthalmopathy. From that report: The study used the HTBI primer set for a first-round RT-PCR of the TCR CDR3. Model predictions of ophthalmopathy came a median approximately seven months before onset.

This TCR was recovered from a woman in her 30s with Graves disease. The starting material was peripheral blood mononuclear cells (PBMCs), obtained at new diagnosis, from a patient treated with antithyroid drugs. The J gene is TRBJ2-1, the V gene TRBV5-1; 7 bases fit TRBD1. CDR3 residues: CASSQGTVEQFF. CDR3 in DNA: TGCGCCAGCAGCCAGGGGACAGTTGAGCAGTTCTTC.